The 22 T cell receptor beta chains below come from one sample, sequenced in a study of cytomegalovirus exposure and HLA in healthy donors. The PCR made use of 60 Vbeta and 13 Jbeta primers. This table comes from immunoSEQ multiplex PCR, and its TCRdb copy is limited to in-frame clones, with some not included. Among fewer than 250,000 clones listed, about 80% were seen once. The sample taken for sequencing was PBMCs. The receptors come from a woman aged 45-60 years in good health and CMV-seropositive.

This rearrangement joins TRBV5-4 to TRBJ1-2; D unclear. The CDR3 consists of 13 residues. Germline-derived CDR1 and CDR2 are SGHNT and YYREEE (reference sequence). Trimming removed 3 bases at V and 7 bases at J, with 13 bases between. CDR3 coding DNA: TGTGCCAGCAGCTCTCTAAATGCTGGTGGCTACACCTTC. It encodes CASSSLNAGGYTF.

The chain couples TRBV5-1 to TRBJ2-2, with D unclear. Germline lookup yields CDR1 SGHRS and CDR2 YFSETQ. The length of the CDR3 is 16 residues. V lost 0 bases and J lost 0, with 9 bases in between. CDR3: CASSLGGQTNTGELFF. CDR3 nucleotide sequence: TGCGCCAGCAGCTTGGGTGGGCAAACGAACACCGGGGAGCTGTTTTTT.

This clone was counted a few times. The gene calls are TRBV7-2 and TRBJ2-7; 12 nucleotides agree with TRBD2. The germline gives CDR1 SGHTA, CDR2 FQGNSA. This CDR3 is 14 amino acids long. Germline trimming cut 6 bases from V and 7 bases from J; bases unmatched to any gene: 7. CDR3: CASSWTSGEIEQYF. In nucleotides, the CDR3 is TGTGCCAGCAGTTGGACTAGCGGGGAGATAGAGCAGTACTTC.

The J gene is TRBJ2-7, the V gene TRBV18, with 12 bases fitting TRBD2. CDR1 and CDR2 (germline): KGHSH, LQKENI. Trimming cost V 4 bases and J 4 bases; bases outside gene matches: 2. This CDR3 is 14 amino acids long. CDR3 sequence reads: CASSRTSGEYEQYF. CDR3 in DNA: TGTGCCAGCTCACGGACTAGCGGGGAATACGAGCAGTACTTC.

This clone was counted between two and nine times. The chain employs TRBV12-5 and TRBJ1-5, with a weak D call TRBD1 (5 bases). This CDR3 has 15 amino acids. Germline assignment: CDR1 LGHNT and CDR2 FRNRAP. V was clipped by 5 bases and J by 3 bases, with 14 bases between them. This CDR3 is CASGLPVGHNQPQHF. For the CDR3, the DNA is TGTGCTAGTGGTCTCCCCGTAGGACACAATCAGCCCCAGCATTTT.

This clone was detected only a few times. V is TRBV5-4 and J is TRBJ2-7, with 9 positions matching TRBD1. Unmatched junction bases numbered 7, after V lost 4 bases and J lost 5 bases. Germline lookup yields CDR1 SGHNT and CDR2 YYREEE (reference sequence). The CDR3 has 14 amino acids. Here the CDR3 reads CASSQGQGVDEQYF. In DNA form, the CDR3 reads TGTGCCAGCAGCCAGGGACAGGGTGTGGACGAGCAGTACTTC.

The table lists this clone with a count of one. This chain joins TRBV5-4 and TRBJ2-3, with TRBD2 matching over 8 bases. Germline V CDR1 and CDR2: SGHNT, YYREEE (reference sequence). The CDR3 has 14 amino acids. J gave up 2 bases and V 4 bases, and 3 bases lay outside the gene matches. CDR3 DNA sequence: TGTGCCAGCAGCCGGGGGGGAATCACAGATACGCAGTATTTT. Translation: CASSRGGITDTQYF.

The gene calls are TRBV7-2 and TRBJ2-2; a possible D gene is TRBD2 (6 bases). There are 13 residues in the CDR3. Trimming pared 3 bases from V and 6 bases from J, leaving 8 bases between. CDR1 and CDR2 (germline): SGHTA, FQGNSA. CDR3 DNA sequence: TGTGCCAGCAGCTTGGGGGAGGCCGGGGAGCTGTTTTTT. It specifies CASSLGEAGELFF.

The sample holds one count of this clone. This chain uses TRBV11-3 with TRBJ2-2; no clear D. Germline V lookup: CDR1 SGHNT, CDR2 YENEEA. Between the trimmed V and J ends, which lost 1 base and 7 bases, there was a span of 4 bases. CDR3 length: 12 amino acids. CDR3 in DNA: TGTGCCAGCAGCTTAGCCATCGGGGAGCTGTTTTTT. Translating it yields CASSLAIGELFF.

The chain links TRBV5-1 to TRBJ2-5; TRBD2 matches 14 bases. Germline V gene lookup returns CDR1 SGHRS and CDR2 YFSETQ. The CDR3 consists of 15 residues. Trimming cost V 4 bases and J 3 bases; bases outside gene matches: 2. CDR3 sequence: CASSVTSGGEETQYF. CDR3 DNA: TGCGCCAGCAGCGTGACTAGCGGGGGGGAAGAGACCCAGTACTTC.

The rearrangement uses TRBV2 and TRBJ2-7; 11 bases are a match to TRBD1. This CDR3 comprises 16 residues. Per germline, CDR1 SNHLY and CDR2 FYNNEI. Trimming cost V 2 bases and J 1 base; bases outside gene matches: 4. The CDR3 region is CASSELGQGVSYEQYF. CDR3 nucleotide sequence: TGTGCCAGCAGTGAATTGGGACAGGGGGTTTCCTACGAGCAGTACTTC.

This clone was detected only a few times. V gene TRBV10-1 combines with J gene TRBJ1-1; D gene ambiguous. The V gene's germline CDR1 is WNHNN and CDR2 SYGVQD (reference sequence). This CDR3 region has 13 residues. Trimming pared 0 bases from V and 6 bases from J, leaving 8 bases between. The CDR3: CASSESRRAEAFF. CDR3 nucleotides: TGCGCCAGCAGTGAGTCAAGACGGGCTGAAGCTTTCTTT.

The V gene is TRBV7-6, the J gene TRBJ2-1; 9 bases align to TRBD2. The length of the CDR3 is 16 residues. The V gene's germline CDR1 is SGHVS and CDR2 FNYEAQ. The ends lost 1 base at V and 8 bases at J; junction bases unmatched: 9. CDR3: CASSLGGGGGADEQFF. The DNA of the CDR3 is TGTGCCAGCAGCTTAGGTGGGGGCGGGGGGGCGGATGAGCAGTTCTTC.

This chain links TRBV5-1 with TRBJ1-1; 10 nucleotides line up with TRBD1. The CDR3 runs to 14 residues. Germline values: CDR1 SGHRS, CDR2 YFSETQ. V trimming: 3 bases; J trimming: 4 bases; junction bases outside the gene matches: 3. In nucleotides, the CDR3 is TGCGCCAGCAGCTCGGGACAGGGGACCACTGAAGCTTTCTTT. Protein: CASSSGQGTTEAFF.

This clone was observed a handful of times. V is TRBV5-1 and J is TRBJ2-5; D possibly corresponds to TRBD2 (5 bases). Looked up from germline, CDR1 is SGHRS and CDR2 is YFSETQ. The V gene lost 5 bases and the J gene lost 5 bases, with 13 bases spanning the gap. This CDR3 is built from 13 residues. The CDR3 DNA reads TGCGCCAGCAGACGGGATCCCACCGAGACCCAGTACTTC. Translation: CASRRDPTETQYF.

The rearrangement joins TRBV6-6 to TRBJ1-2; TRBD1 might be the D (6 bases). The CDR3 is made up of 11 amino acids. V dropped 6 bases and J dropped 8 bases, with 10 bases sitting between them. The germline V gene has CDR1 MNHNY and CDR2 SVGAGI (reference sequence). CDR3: CASRTDSGYTF. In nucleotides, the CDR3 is TGTGCCAGCAGGACGGACAGCGGCTACACCTTC.

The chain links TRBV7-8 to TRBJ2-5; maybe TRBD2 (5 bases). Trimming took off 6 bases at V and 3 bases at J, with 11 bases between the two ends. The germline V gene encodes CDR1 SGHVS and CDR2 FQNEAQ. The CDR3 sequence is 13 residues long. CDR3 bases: TGTGCCAGCAGTGATAGCGTGGAAGAGACCCAGTACTTC. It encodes CASSDSVEETQYF.

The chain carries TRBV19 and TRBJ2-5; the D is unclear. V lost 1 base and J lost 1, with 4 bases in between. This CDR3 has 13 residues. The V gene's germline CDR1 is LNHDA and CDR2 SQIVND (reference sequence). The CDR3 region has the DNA TGTGCCAGTAGTATAGGCAGCCAAGAGACCCAGTACTTC. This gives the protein CASSIGSQETQYF.

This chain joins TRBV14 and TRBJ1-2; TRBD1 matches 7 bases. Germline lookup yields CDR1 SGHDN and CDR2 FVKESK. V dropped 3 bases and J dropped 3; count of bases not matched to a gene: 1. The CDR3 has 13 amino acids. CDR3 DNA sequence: TGTGCCAGCAGCCAGGACAGGTACTATGGCTACACCTTC. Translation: CASSQDRYYGYTF.

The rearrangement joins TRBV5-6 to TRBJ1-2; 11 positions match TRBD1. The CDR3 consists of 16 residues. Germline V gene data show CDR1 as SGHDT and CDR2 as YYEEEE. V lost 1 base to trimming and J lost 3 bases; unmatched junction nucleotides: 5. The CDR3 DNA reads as TGTGCCAGCAGCTTGTGGGGACAGGGGGACTACTATGGCTACACCTTC. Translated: CASSLWGQGDYYGYTF.

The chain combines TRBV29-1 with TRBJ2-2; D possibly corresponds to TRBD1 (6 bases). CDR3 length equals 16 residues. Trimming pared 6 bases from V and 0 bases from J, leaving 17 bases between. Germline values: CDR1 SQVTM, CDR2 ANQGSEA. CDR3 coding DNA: TGCAGCGTCAAGACAGGTACAACGCCGAACACCGGGGAGCTGTTTTTT. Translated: CSVKTGTTPNTGELFF.

The CDR3 loop is CASRDGTGANTEAFF. The DNA of the CDR3 is TGTGCCAGCAGGGACGGGACAGGGGCAAACACTGAAGCTTTCTTT. The rearrangement uses TRBV2 and TRBJ1-1, with 10 bases aligning to TRBD1. CDR3 length: 15 residues. The ends lost 6 bases at V and 2 bases at J; junction bases unmatched: 6. Germline V gives CDR1 SNHLY, CDR2 FYNNEI.